This T cell receptor (beta chain) emerged from a study of control samples from healthy donors and cancer patients. Clones were read by immunoSEQ multiplex PCR, and TCRdb kept only the in-frame ones, dropping some. The sample has some 130,000 clones, roughly 92% seen once. V lost 6 bases, J lost 3 bases, and 10 bases stayed unmatched. Germline V gene data show CDR1 as MNHEY and CDR2 as SMNVEV (reference sequence). CDR3 length equals 15 residues. This clone was observed a single time. V is TRBV27 and J is TRBJ2-7, with TRBD2 matching over 8 bases. This receptor was obtained from a man between 25 and 39 years old in good health. The sequencing sample was made of blood. CDR3: CASSYSSGKGYEQYF. DNA of the CDR3: TGTGCCAGCAGCTACAGTAGCGGGAAGGGCTACGAGCAGTACTTC.